A single sample gave rise to the 27 T cell receptor beta chains below, sequenced in a study of T cells in Graves' hyperthyroidism and ophthalmopathy. TCR beta CDR3 region amplification was performed from RNA transcripts. First-round RT-PCR of the TCR CDR3 relied on the HTBI primer set. A single record per CDR3 protein comes from TCRdb applying MiXCR to the multiplex PCR reads. The sample has under 450,000 distinct CDR3 sequences; around 16% are singletons. Sample: blood. These receptors all come from a woman aged 18-29 years with Graves' hyperthyroidism.

This sequence joins TRBV7-3 and TRBJ2-7; D gene ambiguous. V lost 2 bases, J lost 7 bases, and 12 bases lay in between. Germline V gene lookup returns CDR1 SGHTA and CDR2 FQGTGA. The CDR3 loop spans 13 amino acids. The CDR3 sequence is CASSLFPENEQYF. DNA for the CDR3: TGTGCCAGCAGCTTATTTCCTGAGAATGAGCAGTACTTC.

The chain carries TRBV25-1 and TRBJ2-1; 13 nucleotides line up with TRBD2. The CDR3 loop spans 22 amino acids. V dropped 3 bases and J dropped 0; count of bases not matched to a gene: 17. CDR1 is MGHDK, CDR2 SYGVNS, per germline. The CDR3 DNA sequence: TGTGCCAGCAGTGACATCGGGACTAGCGGGGCCGATAGATTGAGCTCCTACAATGAGCAGTTCTTC. It codes for CASSDIGTSGADRLSSYNEQFF.

The rearrangement links TRBV20-1 to TRBJ2-1, with 12 bases fitting TRBD2. With 5 bases clipped from V and 7 bases from J, the junction kept 9 bases outside the gene matches. CDR1 and CDR2 (germline): DFQATT, SNEGSKA (reference sequence). The CDR3 consists of 15 residues. As DNA, the CDR3 is TGCAGTGCTCCCACCCGGACTAGCGGGATGAATGAGCAGTTCTTC. Protein sequence: CSAPTRTSGMNEQFF.

This clonotype has just a few counts. The chain uses TRBV18 and TRBJ1-2; D is undetermined. Trimming took 2 bases from V and 5 from J, leaving 12 bases between them. Germline V gene lookup returns CDR1 KGHSH and CDR2 LQKENI. The CDR3 runs to 14 residues. CDR3 sequence: CASSPDGVQYGYTF. The CDR3 DNA reads as TGTGCCAGCTCACCAGACGGAGTGCAGTATGGCTACACCTTC.

This clonotype was picked up many times. The chain has TRBV6-5 and TRBJ2-1; 8 bases align to TRBD2. This CDR3 region has 13 residues. Trimming removed 5 bases from V and 7 bases from J; junction bases left unmatched: 4. Germline CDR1 is MNHEY and CDR2 is SVGAGI. The chain's CDR3 is CASSQLAANEQFF. DNA of the CDR3: TGTGCCAGCAGTCAACTAGCGGCAAATGAGCAGTTCTTC.

This clonotype was found a few times. The rearrangement links TRBV11-1 to TRBJ1-6, with 10 bases matching TRBD1. V shed 4 bases, J shed 9 bases, and the junction held 6 bases outside the gene matches. Germline V gene lookup returns CDR1 SGHAT and CDR2 FQDESV (reference sequence). The CDR3 totals 15 residues. This CDR3 reads CASSSDWTGGSPLHF. DNA for the CDR3: TGTGCCAGCAGCTCAGACTGGACAGGGGGTTCACCCCTCCACTTT.

Concerning this clonotype: Sequence at one end of the junction differs from germline and may be a read error. V and J are TRBV11-2 and TRBJ2-3; possibly TRBD1 for D (6 bases). Germline V lookup: CDR1 SGHAT, CDR2 FQNNGV. The CDR3 extends over 15 amino acids. The CDR3 DNA follows: TGTGCCAGCAGCCCAGGGGTCCGTAGCACAGATATGCAGTATTTT. Translating gives CASSPGVRSTDMQYF. Looking up the rest from reference TRBV11-2 and TRBJ2-3 gives the full variable domain: EAGVAQSPRYKIIEKRQSVAFWCNPISGHATLYWYQQILGQGPKLLIQFQNNGVVDDSQLPKDRFSAERLKGVDSTLKIQPAKLEDSAVYLCASSPGVRSTDMQYFGPGTRLTVL.

This clonotype showed up many times. The genes are TRBV12-3 or TRBV12-4 and TRBJ2-7; D could derive from TRBD1 or TRBD2 (5 bases each). The CDR3 consists of 12 residues. V shed 8 bases and J shed 4 bases, with 12 bases lying between them. The chain's CDR3 is CASQGPLYEQYF. DNA for the CDR3: TGTGCCAGCCAGGGACCCTTGTACGAGCAGTACTTC.

Note on this clonotype: A much larger clone is a single base away; this may be a read error. The chain recombines TRBV9 with TRBJ2-5; 11 bases are shared with TRBD1. The CDR3 loop spans 16 amino acids. CDR1 and CDR2 (germline): SGDLS, YYNGEE. The CDR3 loop reads CASSVGGQGVREAQYF. CDR3 DNA: TGTGCCAGCAGCGTAGGGGGACAGGGGGTTCGAGAGGCCCAGTACTTC. The entire variable domain, with the rest obtained from reference TRBV9 and TRBJ2-5, is as follows: DSGVTQTPKHLITATGQRVTLRCSPRSGDLSVYWYQQSLDQGLQFLIQYYNGEERAKGNILERFSAQQFPDLHSELNLSSLELGDSALYFCASSVGGQGVREAQYFGPGTRLLVL.

This clonotype was recorded many times. The genes are TRBV3-1 and TRBJ2-7; 10 bases agree with TRBD1. CDR3 length: 15 residues. The ends lost 3 bases at V and 1 base at J; junction bases unmatched: 3. The germline V gene has CDR1 LGHDT and CDR2 YNNKEL (reference sequence). The CDR3 DNA reads as TGTGCCAGCAGCCACGGGACAGGGGAATCCTACGAGCAGTACTTC. Residues: CASSHGTGESYEQYF.

This clonotype showed up many times. This chain links TRBV20-1 with TRBJ1-1, with D perhaps matching TRBD1 (5 bases). Trimming left V 2 bases short and J 4 bases short, with 17 bases between. CDR1 is DFQATT, CDR2 SNEGSKA, per germline (reference sequence). CDR3 length: 15 residues. CDR3 protein: CSARNPGSVRTEAFF. In DNA form, the CDR3 reads TGCAGTGCTAGAAATCCAGGGAGTGTTCGCACTGAAGCTTTCTTT.

V is TRBV13 and J is TRBJ2-3; D uncertain. Trimming removed 0 bases from V and 2 bases from J, with 9 bases in between. The CDR3 is made up of 15 amino acids. Germline V gene lookup returns CDR1 PRHDT and CDR2 FYEKMQ (reference sequence). This CDR3 is CASSLGDPHTDTQYF. CDR3 nucleotide sequence: TGTGCCAGCAGCTTAGGGGACCCACACACAGATACGCAGTATTTT. Looking up the rest from reference TRBV13 and TRBJ2-3 gives the full variable domain: AAGVIQSPRHLIKEKRETATLKCYPIPRHDTVYWYQQGPGQDPQFLISFYEKMQSDKGSIPDRFSAQQFSDYHSELNMSSLELGDSALYFCASSLGDPHTDTQYFGPGTRLTVL.

This clonotype was seen only a few times. The rearrangement joins TRBV5-8 to TRBJ2-1; 11 bases are a match to TRBD2. The CDR3 runs to 16 residues. CDR1 and CDR2 (germline): SGHTS, YDEGEE. The ends lost 3 bases at V and 2 bases at J; junction bases unmatched: 4. CDR3: CASSSGLAVTYNEQFF. CDR3 DNA sequence: TGTGCCAGCAGCTCGGGACTAGCGGTAACCTACAATGAGCAGTTCTTC.

The chain carries TRBV29-1 and TRBJ2-7; 8 nucleotides match TRBD2. This CDR3 has 13 residues. Germline V lookup: CDR1 SQVTM, CDR2 ANQGSEA. Trimming removed 6 bases from V and 6 bases from J; junction bases left unmatched: 10. CDR3 DNA sequence: TGCAGCGTCCGGGGGGGGCAGGGCTGCGAGCAGTACTTC. It yields the protein CSVRGGQGCEQYF.

This clonotype has a handful of counts. This rearrangement joins TRBV7-2 to TRBJ2-5, with TRBD2 matching 7 bases. Germline V gene lookup returns CDR1 SGHTA and CDR2 FQGNSA. The CDR3 sequence is 15 residues long. V lost 2 bases to trimming and J lost 5 bases; unmatched junction nucleotides: 8. The DNA for the CDR3 is TGTGCCAGCAGCTTACGGGGGGTCGGATGGGAGACCCAGTACTTC. It is translated as CASSLRGVGWETQYF.

This clonotype was seen a few times. This sequence joins TRBV20-1 and TRBJ1-2; 10 nucleotides agree with TRBD1. Germline CDR1 and CDR2: DFQATT and SNEGSKA (reference sequence). CDR3 length equals 15 residues. With V trimmed by 1 base and J by 4 bases, 6 bases remained unmatched. The CDR3 nucleotides read TGCAGTGCTAGAGGTCGGGACAGGGGTCCCTATGGCTACACCTTC. It is translated as CSARGRDRGPYGYTF.

This clonotype was counted only a few times. The CDR3 DNA is TGCGCCAGCAGCCTCCCGGGACAGGGGGTAGCTGAGCAGTTCTTC. Its protein product is CASSLPGQGVAEQFF. The chain carries TRBV5-1 and TRBJ2-1, with 11 bases lining up with TRBD1. The CDR3 is 15 amino acids. The germline CDR1 and CDR2 sequences are SGHRS and YFSETQ. The trim removed 4 bases at V and 9 bases at J, leaving 9 bases unmatched.

The rearrangement uses TRBV20-1 and TRBJ2-7, with a possible D match to TRBD1 (6 bases). The CDR3 is 15 residues long. V was shortened by 0 bases and J by 5 bases, with 17 bases between the two germline ends. Germline CDR1 is DFQATT and CDR2 is SNEGSKA (reference sequence). DNA of the CDR3: TGCAGTGCTAGAGATCGGTCTGGGGGCCGGAACGAGCAGTACTTC. It codes for CSARDRSGGRNEQYF.

This chain joins TRBV5-1 and TRBJ1-5; D not resolved. Germline assignment: CDR1 SGHRS and CDR2 YFSETQ. The V gene lost 4 bases and the J gene lost 4 bases, with 9 bases spanning the gap. The CDR3 sequence is 13 residues long. The CDR3 nucleotides read TGCGCCAGCAGCAAAGACGGAAATCAGCCCCAGCATTTT. Amino acids: CASSKDGNQPQHF.

This clonotype has a count of ten or more. CDR3 nucleotides: TGTGCCAGTAGGAAGACGGGGGGCGAGAGTCAGCCCCAGCATTTT. It encodes CASRKTGGESQPQHF. This chain links TRBV19 with TRBJ1-5, with D tentatively TRBD1 (6 bases). The CDR3 is 15 residues long. The V end was cut by 6 bases, the J end by 6 bases, with 18 bases between. The germline gives CDR1 LNHDA, CDR2 SQIVND (reference sequence).

Many counts were recorded for this clonotype. The genes are TRBV20-1 and TRBJ1-3, with a weak D call TRBD1 (6 bases). CDR1 DFQATT and CDR2 SNEGSKA come from the germline V gene (reference sequence). V was pared by 3 bases and J by 0 bases, with 12 bases between. The CDR3 length is 15 residues. CDR3 sequence: CSASNYRVSGNTIYF. The CDR3 DNA follows: TGCAGTGCTAGTAATTACAGGGTCTCTGGAAACACCATATATTTT.

In this sample, this clonotype turned up many times. The rearrangement uses TRBV12-3 or TRBV12-4 and TRBJ2-7; 8 nucleotides match TRBD1. The CDR3 consists of 13 residues. With 5 bases clipped from V and 6 bases from J, the junction kept 6 bases outside the gene matches. CDR3: CASSMTGAAEQYF. The CDR3 bases are TGTGCCAGCAGTATGACAGGGGCGGCCGAGCAGTACTTC.

The chain links TRBV7-2 to TRBJ2-7; 7 bases are shared with TRBD1. V dropped 1 base and J dropped 3; count of bases not matched to a gene: 12. The CDR3 is made up of 17 amino acids. The V gene's germline CDR1 is SGHTA and CDR2 FQGNSA. The CDR3: CASSLESPWTGFYEQYF. The CDR3 DNA is TGTGCCAGCAGCTTAGAGTCCCCATGGACAGGTTTCTACGAGCAGTACTTC.

CDR3 nucleotides: TGTGCCGGATCGTTGGGCCCATCCTACGAGCAGTACTTC. It translates to CAGSLGPSYEQYF. This chain joins TRBV28 and TRBJ2-7; D uncertain. The germline CDR1 and CDR2 sequences are MDHEN and SYDVKM. Trimming left V 11 bases short and J 1 base short, with 15 bases between. This CDR3 is 13 amino acids long.

The genes are TRBV5-1 and TRBJ2-5, with 9 bases lining up with TRBD2. Per the germline V gene, CDR1 is SGHRS and CDR2 is YFSETQ. V lost 2 bases and J lost 0; bases outside the gene matches: 2. The CDR3 sequence is 15 residues long. The CDR3 spells CASSFLAGDQETQYF. The CDR3 bases are TGCGCCAGCAGCTTCTTAGCGGGGGACCAAGAGACCCAGTACTTC.

There are many counts of this clonotype. This chain joins TRBV20-1 and TRBJ2-7; 7 nucleotides agree with TRBD2. Germline trimming cut 6 bases from V and 2 bases from J; bases unmatched to any gene: 7. The CDR3 loop spans 13 amino acids. Germline CDR1 DFQATT, CDR2 SNEGSKA (reference sequence). In DNA form, the CDR3 reads TGCAGTGCCGGGCTAGCGGTCACCTACGAGCAGTACTTC. This codes for CSAGLAVTYEQYF.

This clonotype was detected only a few times. The chain has TRBV6-1 and TRBJ2-7, with D perhaps TRBD2 (6 bases). Germline-derived CDR1 and CDR2 are MNHNS and SASEGT. The CDR3 has 15 residues. Trimming took off 9 bases at V and 3 bases at J, with 21 bases between the two ends. The CDR3: CASKKVTSGDYEQYF. CDR3 DNA sequence: TGTGCCAGTAAAAAGGTGACCTCGGGGGACTACGAGCAGTACTTC.